The rows below give T cell receptor beta chains drawn from one sample of a study of shared clonotypes between healthy human individuals. Assay: immunoSEQ multiplex PCR; the TCRdb copy retains only in-frame clones and omits some. Among more than 850,000 clones listed, around 82% were seen once. Input material: memory CD4+ T cells from PBMCs. These receptors all come from a man aged 18 to 29 in good health. Some clones in this sample may be carry-over from other donors' samples. The CDR3 runs from the conserved cysteine through the conserved F or W. A D gene is named only where the DNA matches it firmly. A clone size is listed for some rows: how often the clone was seen (once, few, many), or a class if it is expanded.

size: -; J: TRBJ2-1; D: -; V: TRBV29-1; CDR3: CSVDKTGNEQFF; DNA: TGCAGCGTTGACAAGACAGGCAATGAGCAGTTCTTC
size: -; J: TRBJ2-2; D: -; V: TRBV9; CDR3: CASSVVGKNTGELFF; DNA: TGTGCCAGCAGCGTAGTGGGCAAAAACACCGGGGAGCTGTTTTTT
size: -; J: TRBJ2-3; D: TRBD2; V: TRBV9; CDR3: CASSVGAPRGGDTQYF; DNA: TGTGCCAGCAGCGTAGGAGCCCCCCGGGGAGGGGATACGCAGTATTTT
size: -; J: TRBJ1-5; D: -; V: TRBV4-1; CDR3: CASSQESSGNQPQHF; DNA: TGCGCCAGCAGCCAAGAATCATCCGGCAATCAGCCCCAGCATTTT
size: -; J: TRBJ2-1; D: TRBD2; V: TRBV4-2; CDR3: CASSQGPSGNYNEQFF; DNA: TGTGCCAGCAGCCAAGGACCTAGCGGAAATTACAATGAGCAGTTCTTC
size: -; J: TRBJ1-5; D: -; V: TRBV27; CDR3: CASRAGNNQPQHF; DNA: TGTGCCAGCAGAGCAGGTAACAATCAGCCCCAGCATTTT
size: -; J: TRBJ2-5; D: TRBD2; V: TRBV7-8; CDR3: CASSRDGRETQYF; DNA: TGTGCCAGCAGCCGGGACGGGAGGGAGACCCAGTACTTC
size: -; J: TRBJ2-7; D: TRBD2; V: TRBV5-1; CDR3: CASSLVPGGSYEQYF; DNA: TGCGCCAGCAGCTTGGTACCGGGAGGCTCCTACGAGCAGTACTTC
size: -; J: TRBJ2-2; D: TRBD2; V: TRBV11-3; CDR3: CASSLSGSGTGELFF; DNA: TGTGCCAGCAGCCTTAGCGGGAGCGGAACCGGGGAGCTGTTTTTT
size: -; J: TRBJ2-7; D: TRBD1; V: TRBV15; CDR3: CATSRILPGQGPEQYF; DNA: TGTGCCACCAGCAGAATCCTACCGGGACAGGGGCCCGAGCAGTACTTC
size: -; J: TRBJ2-2; D: -; V: TRBV11-2; CDR3: CASSFIYTGELFF; DNA: TGTGCCAGCAGCTTTATTTACACCGGGGAGCTGTTTTTT
size: -; J: TRBJ1-1; D: -; V: TRBV5-1; CDR3: CASSFYQVAGDTEAFF; DNA: TGCGCCAGCAGCTTTTATCAGGTGGCAGGGGACACTGAAGCTTTCTTT
size: few; J: TRBJ1-1; D: -; V: TRBV6-1; CDR3: CASSVSGTQAFF; DNA: TGTGCCAGCAGTGTGTCCGGGACACAAGCTTTCTTT
size: -; J: TRBJ1-1; D: -; V: TRBV6-1; CDR3: CASKLVGGVDTEAFF; DNA: TGTGCCAGCAAACTTGTCGGGGGGGTGGACACTGAAGCTTTCTTT